This T cell receptor beta chain was identified during a study of T cell changes during pregnancy in multiple sclerosis. J lost 5 bases, V lost 0 bases, and 7 bases had no gene match. This CDR3 has 16 residues. CDR1 is SGHTA and CDR2 is FQGTGA in the germline V gene. Assay used: immunoSEQ multiplex PCR; TCRdb lists only in-frame clones, some missing. The sample has 50,000 to 60,000 clones; 91% are singletons. The origin of this receptor is a female donor with multiple sclerosis, enrolled in a pregnancy study. Sample: CD4+ T cells from peripheral blood mononuclear cells, taken in the first trimester of pregnancy. The chain employs TRBV7-3 and TRBJ1-1, with 9 bases aligning to TRBD1. CDR3 sequence: CASSLTPTGGGTEAFF. The DNA for the CDR3 is TGTGCCAGCAGCTTAACACCGACAGGGGGTGGGACTGAAGCTTTCTTT.